The next 26 T cell receptor beta chains were all read from a single sample in a study of blood T cells in healthy people across ages. The use of a sample-barcoded 5' primer and a J-beta primer mix characterized a second PCR of roughly 6 to 11 cycles. Each CDR3 protein gets one entry after TCRdb re-called the 5' RACE reads with MiXCR. The sample has approximately 800,000 distinct CDR3 sequences, 25% to 30% seen once. The data also belong to a second study, concerning T cells of mothers and their children.

Sequenced material: blood. The receptors come from a boy aged 5-17 years in good health.

The V and J genes are TRBV12-3 or TRBV12-4 and TRBJ1-2, with D tentatively TRBD1 (6 bases). The CDR3 runs to 14 residues. Trimming left V 5 bases short and J 3 bases short, with 13 bases between. This CDR3 is CASSMDRDYYGYTF. CDR3 nucleotides: TGTGCCAGCAGTATGGACAGAGATTACTATGGCTACACCTTC.

The chain links TRBV4-1 to TRBJ1-2; 8 nucleotides agree with TRBD1. J gave up 8 bases and V 2 bases, and 7 bases lay outside the gene matches. CDR3 length equals 14 residues. Germline CDR1 and CDR2: MGHRA and YSYEKL. The CDR3 spells CASSQRQGIWGYTF. In DNA form, the CDR3 reads TGCGCCAGCAGCCAACGACAGGGGATTTGGGGCTACACCTTC.

The rearrangement joins TRBV29-1 to TRBJ2-7, with no clear D. Trimming cost V 4 bases and J 11 bases, with 21 bases left between them. The germline CDR1 and CDR2 sequences are SQVTM and ANQGSEA. CDR3 length: 13 residues. CDR3 sequence: CSVVPVGVSTEYF. The DNA of the CDR3 is TGCAGCGTTGTTCCAGTTGGAGTAAGCACGGAGTACTTC.

This clonotype showed up just a few times. J is TRBJ1-2 and V is TRBV7-9; a weak D match, TRBD1 (6 bases). This CDR3 is built from 14 residues. Trimming pared 5 bases from V and 6 bases from J, leaving 16 bases between. Germline V gives CDR1 SEHNR, CDR2 FQNEAQ (reference sequence). The CDR3 nucleotides are TGTGCCAGCAGCCCTTCCGGACAGATTCATGGCTACACCTTC. Residues: CASSPSGQIHGYTF.

The gene calls are TRBV20-1 and TRBJ2-5; no clear D gene. Trimming shortened V by 5 bases and J by 4 bases, and 11 bases separated the two germline ends. The CDR3 contains 12 residues. Germline assignment: CDR1 DFQATT and CDR2 SNEGSKA (reference sequence). The CDR3 loop is CSAFPTGETQYF. The CDR3 DNA sequence: TGCAGTGCTTTCCCGACGGGAGAGACCCAGTACTTC.

This clonotype was observed a handful of times. The genes are TRBV13 and TRBJ1-6; no definite D call. Trimming left V 4 bases short and J 8 bases short, with 6 bases between. The CDR3 covers 12 residues. Germline V lookup: CDR1 PRHDT, CDR2 FYEKMQ (reference sequence). CDR3 coding DNA: TGTGCCAGCAGCTCCGAAGATTCACCCCTCCACTTT. Its translation is CASSSEDSPLHF.

The chain employs TRBV11-2 and TRBJ2-1, with D perhaps matching TRBD1 or TRBD2 (5 bases each). V lost 0 bases and J 9 bases, leaving 15 bases between the germline ends. There are 15 residues in the CDR3. Looked up from germline, CDR1 is SGHAT and CDR2 is FQNNGV. CDR3 sequence: CASSLDGERGPEQFF. CDR3 nucleotide sequence: TGTGCCAGCAGCTTAGATGGCGAGAGGGGTCCTGAGCAGTTCTTC.

This clonotype turned up a few times. This rearrangement joins TRBV6-1 to TRBJ1-5, with D maybe TRBD1 (5 bases). Per germline, CDR1 MNHNS and CDR2 SASEGT. The CDR3 runs to 15 residues. V was shortened by 2 bases and J by 2 bases, with 10 bases between the two germline ends. CDR3 in amino acids: CASSEQGTGNQPQHF. For the CDR3, the DNA is TGTGCCAGCAGTGAACAGGGCACCGGCAATCAGCCCCAGCATTTT.

The chain has TRBV5-4 and TRBJ2-3, with 11 bases that match TRBD2. Germline lookup yields CDR1 SGHNT and CDR2 YYREEE (reference sequence). The length of the CDR3 is 17 residues. The J segment lost 2 bases and the V segment lost 0 bases, leaving 5 bases of the junction unmatched. The chain's CDR3 is CASSLGTSGLYTDTQYF. CDR3 nucleotide sequence: TGTGCCAGCAGCTTGGGGACTAGCGGGCTTTACACAGATACGCAGTATTTT.

A few counts support this clonotype. The V call is TRBV20-1, the J call TRBJ2-5, with 8 bases lining up with TRBD1. The CDR3 extends over 14 amino acids. V shed 3 bases and J 0 bases; nucleotides not matched to a gene: 3. Germline CDR1 reads DFQATT; CDR2 reads SNEGSKA (reference sequence). Here the CDR3 reads CSASHRGDQETQYF. CDR3 nucleotide sequence: TGCAGTGCTAGTCACAGGGGGGACCAAGAGACCCAGTACTTC.

This clonotype has only a few counts. The CDR3 region is CASSGGQGIQEQYF. In DNA form, the CDR3 reads TGTGCCAGCAGTGGTGGACAGGGGATTCAGGAGCAGTACTTC. V and J are TRBV2 and TRBJ2-7; TRBD1 aligns across 9 bases. This CDR3 is built from 14 residues. Per germline, CDR1 SNHLY and CDR2 FYNNEI. Germline trimming cut 4 bases from V and 7 bases from J; bases unmatched to any gene: 8.

The CDR3 DNA follows: TGTGCCAGCAGCTTCCTGACAGGGACTGGCTACACCTTC. Translation gives CASSFLTGTGYTF. The chain is built from TRBV7-3 and TRBJ1-2; 7 bases map to TRBD1. The CDR3 has 13 amino acids. Germline lookup yields CDR1 SGHTA and CDR2 FQGTGA. Trimming at V came to 3 bases and at J to 7 bases, leaving 5 bases not matched to a gene.

V usage is TRBV30 and J usage is TRBJ2-3; the D gene is possibly TRBD2 (5 bases). Trimming removed 4 bases at V and 5 bases at J, with 19 bases between. This CDR3 has 15 residues. The germline V gene has CDR1 GTSNPN and CDR2 SVGIG (reference sequence). The CDR3 DNA reads as TGTGCCTGGACCCGTCGGTTGAGGGTGGGAGATACGCAGTATTTT. Its protein is CAWTRRLRVGDTQYF.

The chain combines TRBV12-5 with TRBJ2-6; D remains ambiguous. Deletions cut 3 bases from V and 1 base from J, with 19 bases between. The germline gives CDR1 LGHNT, CDR2 FRNRAP. The CDR3 is 19 residues long. Here the CDR3 reads CASGFLLGKTNSGANVLTF. The DNA for the CDR3 is TGTGCTAGTGGTTTTTTATTGGGGAAGACAAATTCTGGGGCCAACGTCCTGACTTTC.

The rearrangement uses TRBV5-1 and TRBJ2-1; D not resolved. Germline CDR1 reads SGHRS; CDR2 reads YFSETQ. The CDR3 has 14 residues. Trimming removed 4 bases at V and 5 bases at J, with 13 bases between. This CDR3 reads CASSPQLRDNEQFF. The CDR3 DNA follows: TGCGCCAGCAGCCCACAACTACGTGACAATGAGCAGTTCTTC.

This clonotype has more than one count but fewer than ten. The chain links TRBV5-1 to TRBJ1-1; no clear D gene. The length of the CDR3 is 15 residues. Per germline, CDR1 SGHRS and CDR2 YFSETQ. V lost 4 bases and J lost 1, with 14 bases in between. CDR3 region: CASSAGEGGNTEAFF. For the CDR3, the DNA is TGCGCCAGCAGCGCCGGGGAGGGCGGGAACACTGAAGCTTTCTTT.

This clonotype occurred a few times. This chain links TRBV5-1 with TRBJ2-3, with D hard to call. The CDR3 covers 12 residues. V lost 4 bases and J lost 3, with 6 bases in between. Germline CDR1 SGHRS, CDR2 YFSETQ. In nucleotides, the CDR3 is TGCGCCAGCAGCGGGGTGACAGATACGCAGTATTTT. Translated, it gives CASSGVTDTQYF.

This clonotype was picked up many times. The V and J genes are TRBV20-1 and TRBJ2-2; the D gene could be TRBD1 or TRBD2 (5 bases each). There are 15 residues in the CDR3. Germline CDR1 and CDR2: DFQATT and SNEGSKA (reference sequence). V was trimmed by 5 bases and J by 1 base, leaving 14 bases between them. The CDR3 DNA reads as TGCAGTGCTTCCTCGGGACCCTGGAACACCGGGGAGCTGTTTTTT. It codes for CSASSGPWNTGELFF.

This clonotype turned up a few times. The V and J genes are TRBV7-2 and TRBJ1-5; D possibly corresponds to TRBD1 (6 bases). From germline, CDR1 is SGHTA and CDR2 FQGNSA. CDR3 size: 15 residues. Trimming removed 5 bases at V and 5 bases at J, with 16 bases between. The CDR3 reads CASSPPGAGDQPQHF. The CDR3 nucleotides are TGTGCCAGCAGCCCCCCGGGGGCAGGGGATCAGCCCCAGCATTTT.

This clonotype has a count of ten or more. This chain connects TRBV5-1 to TRBJ2-5, with TRBD1 as a possible D gene (5 bases). This CDR3 has 15 amino acids. Germline CDR1 and CDR2: SGHRS and YFSETQ. Deletions cut 0 bases from V and 4 bases from J, with 13 bases between. The CDR3 here is CASSLGAGWTETQYF. The DNA for the CDR3 is TGCGCCAGCAGCTTGGGGGCAGGGTGGACAGAGACCCAGTACTTC.

The CDR3 reads CASSRTSGVPHGLETQYF. For the CDR3, the DNA is TGTGCCAGCAGTAGGACTAGCGGGGTTCCCCACGGATTAGAGACCCAGTACTTC. The chain uses TRBV6-1 and TRBJ2-5; 12 nucleotides match TRBD2. The CDR3 length is 18 residues. Trimming removed 5 bases from V and 4 bases from J; junction bases left unmatched: 14. Germline CDR1 reads MNHNS; CDR2 reads SASEGT.

The V and J genes are TRBV27 and TRBJ2-5; a weak D match, TRBD2 (6 bases). Trimming left V 7 bases short and J 1 base short, with 19 bases between. Per the germline V gene, CDR1 is MNHEY and CDR2 is SMNVEV (reference sequence). This CDR3 has 16 residues. The CDR3 protein is CASNTLGGVLQETQYF. Here the CDR3 DNA reads TGTGCCAGCAATACTCTAGGCGGGGTACTCCAAGAGACCCAGTACTTC.

The gene calls are TRBV6-5 and TRBJ1-1, with TRBD1 matching 7 bases. The J segment lost 0 bases and the V segment lost 5 bases, leaving 9 bases of the junction unmatched. The CDR3 loop spans 16 amino acids. Germline V lookup: CDR1 MNHEY, CDR2 SVGAGI. CDR3 bases: TGTGCCAGCAGTCGGGACAGTACGGTCATGAACACTGAAGCTTTCTTT. Amino acids: CASSRDSTVMNTEAFF.

The chain joins TRBV20-1 to TRBJ1-2; 7 bases match TRBD1. The CDR3 length is 16 residues. The germline gives CDR1 DFQATT, CDR2 SNEGSKA (reference sequence). V gave up 3 bases and J gave up 2 bases; unmatched junction bases: 12. CDR3 sequence (DNA): TGCAGTGCTAGTCGGTCCTTAGGGACAGTAAACTATGGCTACACCTTC. As protein: CSASRSLGTVNYGYTF.

The CDR3 nucleotides read TGCAGTGCTAGAGATCTGAAGCGGGGCCAAGAGACCCAGTACTTC. Translating gives CSARDLKRGQETQYF. J is TRBJ2-5 and V is TRBV20-1; TRBD2 aligns across 7 bases. CDR1 is DFQATT, CDR2 SNEGSKA, per germline (reference sequence). The CDR3 length is 15 residues. V shed 0 bases and J 1 base; nucleotides not matched to a gene: 5.

This clonotype showed up just a few times. The chain joins TRBV6-5 to TRBJ2-3; no definite D call. This CDR3 region has 15 residues. CDR1 and CDR2 (germline): MNHEY, SVGAGI. The V gene lost 8 bases and the J gene lost 4 bases, with 19 bases spanning the gap. CDR3 sequence (DNA): TGTGCCAGCCATAGCTCCGGGCGCCGCGCAGATACGCAGTATTTT. It translates to CASHSSGRRADTQYF.